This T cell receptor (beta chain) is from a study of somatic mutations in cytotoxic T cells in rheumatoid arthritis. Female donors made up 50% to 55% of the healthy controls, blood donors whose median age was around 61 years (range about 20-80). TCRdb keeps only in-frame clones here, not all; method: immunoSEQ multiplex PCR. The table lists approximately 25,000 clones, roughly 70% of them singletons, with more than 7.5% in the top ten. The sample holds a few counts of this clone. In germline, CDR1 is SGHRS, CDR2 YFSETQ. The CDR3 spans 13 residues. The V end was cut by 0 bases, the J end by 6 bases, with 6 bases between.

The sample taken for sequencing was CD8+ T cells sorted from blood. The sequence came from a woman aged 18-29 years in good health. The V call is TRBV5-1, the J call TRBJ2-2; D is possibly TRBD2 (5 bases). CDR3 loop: CASSLGGSGELFF. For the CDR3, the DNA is TGCGCCAGCAGCTTGGGAGGGTCCGGGGAGCTGTTTTTT. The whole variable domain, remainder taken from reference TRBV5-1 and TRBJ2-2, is KAGVTQTPRYLIKTRGQQVTLSCSPISGHRSVSWYQQTPGQGLQFLFEYFSETQRNKGNFPGRFSGRQFSNSRSEMNVSTLELGDSALYLCASSLGGSGELFFGEGSRLTVL.